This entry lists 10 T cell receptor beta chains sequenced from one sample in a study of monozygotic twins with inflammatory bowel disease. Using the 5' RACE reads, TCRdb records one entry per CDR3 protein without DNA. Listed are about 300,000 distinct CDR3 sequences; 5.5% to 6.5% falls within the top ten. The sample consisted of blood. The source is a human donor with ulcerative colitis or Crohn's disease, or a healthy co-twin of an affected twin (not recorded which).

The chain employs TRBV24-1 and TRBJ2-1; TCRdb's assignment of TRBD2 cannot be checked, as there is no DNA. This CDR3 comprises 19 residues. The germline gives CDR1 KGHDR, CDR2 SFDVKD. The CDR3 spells CATSGRGLAGDFSYNEQFF.

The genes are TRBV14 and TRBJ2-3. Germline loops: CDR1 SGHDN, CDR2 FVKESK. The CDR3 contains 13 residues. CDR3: CASSQDRADTQYF. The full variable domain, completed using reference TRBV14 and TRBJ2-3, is EAGVTQFPSHSVIEKGQTVTLRCDPISGHDNLYWYRRVMGKEIKFLLHFVKESKQDESGMPNNRFLAERTGGTYSTLKVQPAELEDSGVYFCASSQDRADTQYFGPGTRLTVL.

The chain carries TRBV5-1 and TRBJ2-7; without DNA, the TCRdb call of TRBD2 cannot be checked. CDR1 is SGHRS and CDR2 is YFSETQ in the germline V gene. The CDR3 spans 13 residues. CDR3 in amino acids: CASSLQGRREQYF.

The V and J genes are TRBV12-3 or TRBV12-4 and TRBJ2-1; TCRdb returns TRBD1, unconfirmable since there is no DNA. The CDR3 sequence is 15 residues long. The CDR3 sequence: CASSHRDRSYNEQFF.

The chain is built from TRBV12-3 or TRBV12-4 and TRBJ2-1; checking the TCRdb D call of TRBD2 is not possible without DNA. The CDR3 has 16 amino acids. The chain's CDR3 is CASIPLLGLAVYEQFF.

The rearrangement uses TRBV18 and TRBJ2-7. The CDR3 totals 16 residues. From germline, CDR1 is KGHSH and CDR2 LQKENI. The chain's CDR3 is CASSPLVRTTAYEQYF.

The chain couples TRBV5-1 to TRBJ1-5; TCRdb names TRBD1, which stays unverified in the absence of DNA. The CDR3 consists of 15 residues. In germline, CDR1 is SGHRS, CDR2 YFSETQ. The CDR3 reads CASSLVGGYNQPQHF.

CDR3 sequence: CASTYPGTGGNEQFF. The gene calls are TRBV6-1 and TRBJ2-1; checking the TCRdb D call of TRBD1 is not possible without DNA. CDR3 length: 15 amino acids. CDR1 is MNHNS and CDR2 is SASEGT in the germline V gene.

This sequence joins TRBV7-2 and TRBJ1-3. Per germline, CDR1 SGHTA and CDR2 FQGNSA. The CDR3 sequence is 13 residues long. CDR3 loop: CASSFGFGNTIYF.

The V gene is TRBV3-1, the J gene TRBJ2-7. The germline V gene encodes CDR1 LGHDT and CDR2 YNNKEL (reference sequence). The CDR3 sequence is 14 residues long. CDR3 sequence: CASNNLGRSYEQYF.